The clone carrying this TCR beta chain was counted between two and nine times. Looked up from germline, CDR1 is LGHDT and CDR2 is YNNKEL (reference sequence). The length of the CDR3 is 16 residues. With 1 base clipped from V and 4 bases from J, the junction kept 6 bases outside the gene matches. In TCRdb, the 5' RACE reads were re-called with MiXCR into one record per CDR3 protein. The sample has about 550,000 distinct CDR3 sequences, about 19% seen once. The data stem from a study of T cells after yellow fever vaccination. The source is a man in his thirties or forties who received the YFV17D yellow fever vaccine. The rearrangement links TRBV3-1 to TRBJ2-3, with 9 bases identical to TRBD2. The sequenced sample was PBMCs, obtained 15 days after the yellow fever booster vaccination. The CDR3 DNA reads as TGTGCCAGCAGCCAAGCTAGCGGGAAACTTGCAGATACGCAGTATTTT. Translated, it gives CASSQASGKLADTQYF.